One and the same sample provided the 17 T cell receptor beta chains below, sequenced in a study of shared clonotypes between healthy human individuals (dated by TCRdb to the early 2020s). Receptor amplification or capture employed the immunoSEQ multiplex PCR assay. Entries here come from immuneACCESS through TCRdb and include only in-frame sequences with V and J called. Some clones fail to appear in such tables; in the studies checked, an unresolved V gene covers under half of the shortfall, and the cause of the remainder is unknown. The sample has about 2.3 million clones on record, 92% of them singletons. The ten largest account for roughly 0.34% of the sample. Source material: naive CD4+ T cells from PBMCs. This specimen's cell subset or site label, interpreted: CD45RA+ positively selected. The source is a man aged 18 to 30 in good health. Some clones in this sample may be carry-over from other donors' samples.

The chain is built from TRBV10-3 and TRBJ1-5, with 10 bases aligning to TRBD1. Trimming cost V 4 bases and J 7 bases; bases outside gene matches: 10. Germline CDR1 reads ENHRY; CDR2 reads SYGVKD. The CDR3 spans 16 residues. The chain's CDR3 is CAISGQGASGGQPQHF. For the CDR3, the DNA is TGTGCCATCAGTGGACAGGGGGCTTCCGGGGGCCAGCCCCAGCATTTT.

The genes are TRBV5-1 and TRBJ1-1; 7 positions agree with TRBD1. V gave up 2 bases and J gave up 0 bases; unmatched junction bases: 7. The CDR3 is 16 residues long. Germline assignment: CDR1 SGHRS and CDR2 YFSETQ. CDR3 protein: CASSFYGQAMNTEAFF. CDR3 coding DNA: TGCGCCAGCAGCTTCTACGGACAGGCCATGAACACTGAAGCTTTCTTT. Complete variable domain (other parts from reference TRBV5-1 and TRBJ1-1): KAGVTQTPRYLIKTRGQQVTLSCSPISGHRSVSWYQQTPGQGLQFLFEYFSETQRNKGNFPGRFSGRQFSNSRSEMNVSTLELGDSALYLCASSFYGQAMNTEAFFGQGTRLTVV.

This chain joins TRBV27 and TRBJ2-7; 9 bases fit TRBD1. V was pared by 7 bases and J by 7 bases, with 20 bases of the junction left unmatched. The germline V gene has CDR1 MNHEY and CDR2 SMNVEV (reference sequence). This CDR3 has 17 amino acids. The CDR3 reads CASTGTGTYGPSGEQYF. The CDR3 region has the DNA TGTGCCAGCACCGGGACAGGGACATACGGACCTTCCGGGGAGCAGTACTTC.

The J gene is TRBJ1-4, the V gene TRBV7-9; D is unresolved. Germline V CDR1 and CDR2: SEHNR, FQNEAQ (reference sequence). This CDR3 spans 14 amino acids. V dropped 5 bases and J dropped 9 bases, with 16 bases sitting between them. The chain's CDR3 is CASSPRDPGKKLFF. CDR3 DNA sequence: TGTGCCAGCAGCCCCCGAGACCCCGGGAAAAAACTGTTTTTT.

The rearrangement joins TRBV18 to TRBJ1-2; 8 bases match TRBD1. V shed 5 bases and J 8 bases; nucleotides not matched to a gene: 4. CDR1 KGHSH and CDR2 LQKENI come from the germline V gene. The CDR3 consists of 12 residues. The CDR3 protein is CASSDDRGGYTF. The CDR3 DNA sequence: TGTGCCAGCTCAGATGACAGGGGCGGCTACACCTTC.

This clone has just one count. The chain links TRBV7-9 to TRBJ2-5; D might be TRBD2 (5 bases). V was pared by 3 bases and J by 4 bases, with 9 bases between. The CDR3 totals 13 residues. Germline values: CDR1 SEHNR, CDR2 FQNEAQ (reference sequence). This CDR3 is CASSFTGSETQYF. The DNA of the CDR3 is TGTGCCAGCAGCTTCACGGGATCAGAGACCCAGTACTTC.

As to this clone: The sample holds other DNA sequences that translate to the same CDR3. The rearrangement joins TRBV11-2 to TRBJ2-7; D ambiguous. V was cut by 5 bases and J by 4 bases, with 6 bases left in between. Germline-derived CDR1 and CDR2 are SGHAT and FQNNGV. This CDR3 spans 11 amino acids. CDR3 in amino acids: CASSLDYEQYF. The CDR3 DNA sequence: TGTGCCAGCAGCCTCGATTACGAGCAGTACTTC.

The chain couples TRBV5-4 to TRBJ1-4, with D possibly being TRBD1 (6 bases). The V end was cut by 1 base, the J end by 2 bases, with 9 bases between. Germline V gene data show CDR1 as SGHNT and CDR2 as YYREEE (reference sequence). The CDR3 has 15 residues. The CDR3 region has the DNA TGTGCCAGCAGCTTGTGGGGGGCGACTAATGAAAAACTGTTTTTT. Protein sequence: CASSLWGATNEKLFF.

The V call is TRBV28, the J call TRBJ2-4, with 9 nucleotides matching TRBD1. Germline CDR1 is MDHEN and CDR2 is SYDVKM. V was clipped by 6 bases and J by 13 bases; unmatched bases: 7. This CDR3 contains 12 residues. CDR3 region: CASRPGQGEQYF. Written as DNA, the CDR3 is TGTGCCAGCAGACCGGGACAGGGAGAGCAGTACTTC.

The chain employs TRBV29-1 and TRBJ2-3, with 7 bases fitting TRBD2. Germline CDR1 reads SQVTM; CDR2 reads ANQGSEA. J was trimmed by 4 bases and V by 3 bases; bases with no gene match: 4. The CDR3 has 13 residues. Here the CDR3 reads CSVETRGADTQYF. The CDR3 DNA is TGCAGCGTTGAGACCCGGGGGGCAGATACGCAGTATTTT.

This chain connects TRBV27 to TRBJ2-7; 7 positions agree with TRBD1. Germline V gives CDR1 MNHEY, CDR2 SMNVEV (reference sequence). Trimming at V came to 8 bases and at J to 4 bases, leaving 14 bases not matched to a gene. The CDR3 has 15 amino acids. As DNA, the CDR3 is TGTGCCAGCGGGAATCACAGGGGAAATGTATACGAGCAGTACTTC. Translating it yields CASGNHRGNVYEQYF.

This sequence joins TRBV10-2 and TRBJ2-1, with D perhaps assigned TRBD1 or TRBD2 (5 bases each). CDR1 and CDR2 from the germline V gene are WSHSY and SAAADI. The length of the CDR3 is 18 residues. The V gene lost 4 bases and the J gene lost 0 bases, with 19 bases spanning the gap. The CDR3 here is CASSVGPRGPRSYNEQFF. CDR3 sequence (DNA): TGCGCCAGCAGTGTGGGACCTCGCGGGCCCCGCTCCTACAATGAGCAGTTCTTC.

The CDR3 protein is CASSLAPRGLNTEAFF. The CDR3 nucleotides read TGTGCCAGCAGCTTAGCCCCCAGGGGGTTGAACACTGAAGCTTTCTTT. V and J are TRBV7-2 and TRBJ1-1; TRBD1 matches 7 bases. Trimming removed 0 bases from V and 0 bases from J; junction bases left unmatched: 4. In germline, CDR1 is SGHTA, CDR2 FQGNSA. The CDR3 totals 16 residues.

CDR3 residues: CASSTGTSGNGETQYF. The CDR3 DNA sequence: TGCGCCAGCAGCACCGGGACTAGCGGGAATGGTGAGACCCAGTACTTC. The rearrangement uses TRBV5-1 and TRBJ2-5; 13 bases line up with TRBD2. V trimming: 4 bases; J trimming: 5 bases; junction bases outside the gene matches: 8. Germline-derived CDR1 and CDR2 are SGHRS and YFSETQ. The CDR3 has 16 residues.

DNA of the CDR3: TGCGCCAGCAACCCGGGAGGATCCTACTGGGAGCAGTACTTC. Translated: CASNPGGSYWEQYF. V is TRBV5-1 and J is TRBJ2-7, with 7 bases identical to TRBD2. Germline V gene data show CDR1 as SGHRS and CDR2 as YFSETQ. J lost 7 bases, V lost 6 bases, and 13 bases had no gene match. The CDR3 contains 14 residues.

This chain uses TRBV19 with TRBJ2-5; the match to TRBD2 covers 11 bases. This CDR3 contains 15 residues. J was trimmed by 4 bases and V by 6 bases; bases with no gene match: 7. In germline, CDR1 is LNHDA, CDR2 SQIVND (reference sequence). The CDR3 sequence is CASRNSGRAGETQYF. CDR3 nucleotide sequence: TGTGCCAGTAGAAATAGCGGGAGGGCCGGAGAGACCCAGTACTTC. The whole variable domain, remainder taken from reference TRBV19 and TRBJ2-5, is DGGITQSPKYLFRKEGQNVTLSCEQNLNHDAMYWYRQDPGQGLRLIYYSQIVNDFQKGDIAEGYSVSREKKESFPLTVTSAQKNPTAFYLCASRNSGRAGETQYFGPGTRLLVL.

The chain links TRBV28 to TRBJ1-5; no definite D call. V was pared by 4 bases and J by 0 bases, with 10 bases between. The CDR3 totals 15 residues. Per germline, CDR1 MDHEN and CDR2 SYDVKM. CDR3 amino acids: CASSSPPNSNQPQHF. CDR3 in DNA: TGTGCCAGCAGTTCCCCACCGAATAGCAATCAGCCCCAGCATTTT.